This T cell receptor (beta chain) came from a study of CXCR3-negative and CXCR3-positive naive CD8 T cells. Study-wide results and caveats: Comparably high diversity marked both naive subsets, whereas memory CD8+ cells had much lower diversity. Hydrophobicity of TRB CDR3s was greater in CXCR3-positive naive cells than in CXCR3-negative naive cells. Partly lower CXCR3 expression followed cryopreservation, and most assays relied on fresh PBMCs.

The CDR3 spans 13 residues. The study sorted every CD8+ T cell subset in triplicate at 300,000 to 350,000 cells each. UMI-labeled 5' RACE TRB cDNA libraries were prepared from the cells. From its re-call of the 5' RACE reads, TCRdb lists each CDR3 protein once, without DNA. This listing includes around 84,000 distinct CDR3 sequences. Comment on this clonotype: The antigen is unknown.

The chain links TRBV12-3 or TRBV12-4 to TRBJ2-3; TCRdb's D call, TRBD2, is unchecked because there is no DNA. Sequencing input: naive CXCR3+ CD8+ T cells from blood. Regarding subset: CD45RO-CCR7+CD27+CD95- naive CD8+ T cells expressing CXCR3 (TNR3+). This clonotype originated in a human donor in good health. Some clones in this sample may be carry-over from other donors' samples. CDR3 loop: CASSHGTDDTQYF.